These 3 T cell receptor beta chains were all obtained from the same sample, sequenced in a study of T cells expressing NK-cell markers. TCRdb re-called the 5' RACE reads; every CDR3 protein appears as one record, without DNA. The specimen's table records 300,000 to 500,000 distinct CDR3 sequences. Sequencing was performed on blood T cells: a sorted CD56 or NKG2C T cell subset, CD4+ or CD8+ T cells, or bulk PBMC T cells (not recorded which). Receptors were obtained from a woman aged 45 to 65 in good health.

The chain carries TRBV14 and TRBJ1-1; TCRdb reports TRBD1, a call that lacks DNA to check it against. The CDR3 runs 15 residues. The germline V gene encodes CDR1 SGHDN and CDR2 FVKESK. CDR3 region: CASSQVPGGHTEAFF.

CDR3 residues: CASSLAGIQETQYF. The rearrangement uses TRBV5-1 and TRBJ2-5. CDR1 is SGHRS, CDR2 YFSETQ, per germline. This CDR3 region has 14 residues.

The chain joins TRBV12-3 or TRBV12-4 to TRBJ2-2; TCRdb's D call of TRBD1 is untestable without DNA. This CDR3 has 13 residues. CDR3 loop: CASKQGETGELFF.